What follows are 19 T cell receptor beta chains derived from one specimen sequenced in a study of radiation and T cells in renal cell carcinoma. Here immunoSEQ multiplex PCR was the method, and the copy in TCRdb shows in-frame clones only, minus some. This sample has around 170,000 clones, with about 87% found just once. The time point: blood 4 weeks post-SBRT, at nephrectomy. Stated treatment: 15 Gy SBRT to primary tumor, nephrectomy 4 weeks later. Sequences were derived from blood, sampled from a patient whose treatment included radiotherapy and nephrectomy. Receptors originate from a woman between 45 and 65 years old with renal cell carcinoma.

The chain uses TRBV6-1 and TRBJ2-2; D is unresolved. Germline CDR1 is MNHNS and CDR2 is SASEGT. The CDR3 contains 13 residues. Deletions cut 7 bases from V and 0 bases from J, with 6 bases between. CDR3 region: CASIQSNTGELFF. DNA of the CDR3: TGTGCCAGCATACAGTCGAACACCGGGGAGCTGTTTTTT.

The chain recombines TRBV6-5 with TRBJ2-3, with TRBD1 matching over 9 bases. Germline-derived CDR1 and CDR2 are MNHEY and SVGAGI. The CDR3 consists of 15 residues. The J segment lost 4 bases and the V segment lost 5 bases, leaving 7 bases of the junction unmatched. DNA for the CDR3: TGTGCCAGCAGTCTCACAGGGGGCCCACCAGATACGCAGTATTTT. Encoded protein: CASSLTGGPPDTQYF.

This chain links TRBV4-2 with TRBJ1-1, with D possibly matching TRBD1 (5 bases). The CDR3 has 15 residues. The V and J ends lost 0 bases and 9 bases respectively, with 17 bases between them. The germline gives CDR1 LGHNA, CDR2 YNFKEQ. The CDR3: CASSQDGQVRDQAFF. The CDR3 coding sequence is TGTGCCAGCAGCCAAGATGGCCAGGTACGGGACCAAGCTTTCTTT.

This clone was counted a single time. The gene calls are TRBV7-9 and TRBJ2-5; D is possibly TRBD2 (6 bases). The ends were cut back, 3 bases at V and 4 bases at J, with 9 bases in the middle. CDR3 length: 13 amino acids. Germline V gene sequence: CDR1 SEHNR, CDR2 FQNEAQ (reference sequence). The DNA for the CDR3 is TGTGCCAGCAGCTTCATGGGGGGAGAGACCCAGTACTTC. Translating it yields CASSFMGGETQYF.

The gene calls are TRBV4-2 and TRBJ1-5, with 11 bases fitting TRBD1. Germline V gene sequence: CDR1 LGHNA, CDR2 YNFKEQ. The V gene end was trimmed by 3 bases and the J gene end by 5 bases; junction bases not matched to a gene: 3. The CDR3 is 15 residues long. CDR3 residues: CASSHGQGADQPQHF. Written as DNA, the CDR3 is TGTGCCAGCAGCCACGGACAGGGGGCTGATCAGCCCCAGCATTTT.

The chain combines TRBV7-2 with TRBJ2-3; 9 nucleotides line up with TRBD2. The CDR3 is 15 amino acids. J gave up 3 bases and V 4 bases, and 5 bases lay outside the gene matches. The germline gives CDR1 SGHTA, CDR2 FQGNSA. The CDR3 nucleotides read TGTGCCAGCAGCTCGGTCCTAGCGGGGACAGATACGCAGTATTTT. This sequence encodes CASSSVLAGTDTQYF. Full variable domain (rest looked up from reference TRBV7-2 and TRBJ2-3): GAGVSQSPSNKVTEKGKDVELRCDPISGHTALYWYRQSLGQGLEFLIYFQGNSAPDKSGLPSDRFSAERTGGSVSTLTIQRTQQEDSAVYLCASSSVLAGTDTQYFGPGTRLTVL.

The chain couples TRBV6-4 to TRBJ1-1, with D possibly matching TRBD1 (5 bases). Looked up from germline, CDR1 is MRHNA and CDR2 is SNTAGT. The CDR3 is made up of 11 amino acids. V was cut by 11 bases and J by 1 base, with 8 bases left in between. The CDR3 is CALQENTEAFF. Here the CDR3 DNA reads TGTGCCCTACAGGAGAACACTGAAGCTTTCTTT.

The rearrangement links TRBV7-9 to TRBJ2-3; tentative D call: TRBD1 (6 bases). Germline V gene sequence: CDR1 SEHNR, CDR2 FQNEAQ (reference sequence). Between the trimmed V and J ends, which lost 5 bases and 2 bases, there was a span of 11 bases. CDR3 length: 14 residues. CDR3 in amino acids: CASSPRTVTDTQYF. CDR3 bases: TGTGCCAGCAGCCCAAGGACAGTCACAGATACGCAGTATTTT.

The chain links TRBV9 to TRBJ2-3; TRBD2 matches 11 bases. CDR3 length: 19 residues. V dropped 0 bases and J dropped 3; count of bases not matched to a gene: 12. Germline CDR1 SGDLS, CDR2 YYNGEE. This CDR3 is CASSVGLAGGRRGTDTQYF. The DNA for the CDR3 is TGTGCCAGCAGCGTAGGGCTAGCGGGGGGCCGTCGGGGAACAGATACGCAGTATTTT.

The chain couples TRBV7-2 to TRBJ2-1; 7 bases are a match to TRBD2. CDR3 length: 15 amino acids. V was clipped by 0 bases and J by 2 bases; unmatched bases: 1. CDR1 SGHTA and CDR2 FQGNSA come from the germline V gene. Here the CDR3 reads CASSLAGGAYNEQFF. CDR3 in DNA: TGTGCCAGCAGCTTAGCGGGGGGGGCCTACAATGAGCAGTTCTTC.

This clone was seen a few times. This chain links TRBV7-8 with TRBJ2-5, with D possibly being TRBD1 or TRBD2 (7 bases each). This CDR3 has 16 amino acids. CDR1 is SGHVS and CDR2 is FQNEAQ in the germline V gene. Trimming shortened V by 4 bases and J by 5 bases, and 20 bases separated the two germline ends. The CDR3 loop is CASSWRSGTAEETQYF. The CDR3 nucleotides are TGTGCCAGCAGCTGGCGCAGCGGGACAGCTGAGGAGACCCAGTACTTC.

The CDR3 region is CSVEVAGTEAFF. The CDR3 DNA reads TGCAGCGTTGAAGTAGCGGGGACTGAAGCTTTCTTT. V is TRBV29-1 and J is TRBJ1-1; unclear D gene. The V gene's germline CDR1 is SQVTM and CDR2 ANQGSEA. This CDR3 has 12 residues. Trimming took 1 base from V and 5 from J, leaving 8 bases between them.

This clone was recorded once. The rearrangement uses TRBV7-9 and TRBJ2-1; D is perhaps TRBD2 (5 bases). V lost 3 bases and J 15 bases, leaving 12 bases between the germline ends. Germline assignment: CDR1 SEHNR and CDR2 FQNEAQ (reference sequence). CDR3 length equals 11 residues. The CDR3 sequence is CASSLGSARFF. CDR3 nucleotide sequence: TGTGCCAGCAGCTTGGGGAGTGCGCGGTTCTTC. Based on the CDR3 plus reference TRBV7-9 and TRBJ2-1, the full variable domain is DTGVSQNPRHKITKRGQNVTFRCDPISEHNRLYWYRQTLGQGPEFLTYFQNEAQLEKSRLLSDRFSAERPKGSFSTLEIQRTEQGDSAMYLCASSLGSARFFGPGTRLTVL.

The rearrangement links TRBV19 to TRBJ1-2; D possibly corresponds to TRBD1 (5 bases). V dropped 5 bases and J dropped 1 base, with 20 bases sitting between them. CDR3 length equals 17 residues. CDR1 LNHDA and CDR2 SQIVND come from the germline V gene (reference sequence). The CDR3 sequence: CASSLQVPGLINYGYTF. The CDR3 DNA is TGTGCCAGTAGTCTTCAAGTCCCGGGACTGATTAACTATGGCTACACCTTC.

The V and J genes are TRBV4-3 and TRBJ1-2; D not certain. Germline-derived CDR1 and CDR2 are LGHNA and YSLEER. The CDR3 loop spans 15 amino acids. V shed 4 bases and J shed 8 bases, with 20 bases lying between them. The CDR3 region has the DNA TGCGCCAGCAGCCGAGAGGCGACCGGTGGATTCGGCTACACCTTC. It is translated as CASSREATGGFGYTF.

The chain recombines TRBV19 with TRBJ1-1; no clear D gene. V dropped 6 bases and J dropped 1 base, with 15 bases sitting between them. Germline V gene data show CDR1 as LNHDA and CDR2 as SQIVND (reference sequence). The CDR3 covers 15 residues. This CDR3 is CASRSTGRPNTEAFF. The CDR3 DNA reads TGTGCCAGTAGGAGTACTGGCAGGCCGAACACTGAAGCTTTCTTT.

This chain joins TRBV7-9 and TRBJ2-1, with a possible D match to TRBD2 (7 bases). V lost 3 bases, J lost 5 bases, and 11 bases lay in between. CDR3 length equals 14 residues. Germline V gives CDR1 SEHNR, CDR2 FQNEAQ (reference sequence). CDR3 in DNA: TGTGCCAGCAGCTTCGGGGGGCCAAACAATGAGCAGTTCTTC. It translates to CASSFGGPNNEQFF.

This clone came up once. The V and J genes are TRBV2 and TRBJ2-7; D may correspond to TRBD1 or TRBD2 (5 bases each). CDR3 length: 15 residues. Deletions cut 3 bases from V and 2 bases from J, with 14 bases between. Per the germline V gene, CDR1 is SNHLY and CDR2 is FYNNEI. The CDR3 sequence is CASSEGLGVPYEQYF. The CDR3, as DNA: TGTGCCAGCAGTGAGGGGTTGGGGGTTCCCTACGAGCAGTACTTC.

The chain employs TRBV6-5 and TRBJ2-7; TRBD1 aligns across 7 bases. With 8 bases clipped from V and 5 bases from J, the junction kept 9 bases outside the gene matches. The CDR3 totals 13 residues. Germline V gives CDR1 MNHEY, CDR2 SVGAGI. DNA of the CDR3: TGTGCCAGCTGGGAGACAGGGCAGGACGAGCAGTACTTC. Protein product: CASWETGQDEQYF.